This T cell receptor (beta chain) originates from a study of T cell changes during pregnancy in multiple sclerosis. Clones were sequenced by immunoSEQ multiplex PCR, and TCRdb holds only the in-frame ones, with some missing. The sample holds tens of thousands of clones, roughly 91% seen once. The germline V gene encodes CDR1 MGHDK and CDR2 SYGVNS. The V gene lost 2 bases and the J gene lost 0 bases, with 8 bases spanning the gap. There are 15 residues in the CDR3. The input for sequencing was peripheral blood, taken after pregnancy. The chain joins TRBV25-1 to TRBJ1-3, with D unclear. The clonotype originates from a female donor in good health, enrolled as a control in a pregnancy study. The CDR3 reads CASSERLNSGNTIYF. The CDR3 DNA is TGTGCCAGCAGTGAACGGTTGAACTCTGGAAACACCATATATTTT.